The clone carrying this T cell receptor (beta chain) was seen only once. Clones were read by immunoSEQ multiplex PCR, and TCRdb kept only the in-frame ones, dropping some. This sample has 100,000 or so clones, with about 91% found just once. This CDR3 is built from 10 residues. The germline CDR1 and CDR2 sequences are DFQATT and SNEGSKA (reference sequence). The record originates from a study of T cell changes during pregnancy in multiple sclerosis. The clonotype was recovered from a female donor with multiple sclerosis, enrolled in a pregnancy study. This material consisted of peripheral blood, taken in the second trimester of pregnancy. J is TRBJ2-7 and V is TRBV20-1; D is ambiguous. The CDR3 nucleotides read TGCAGCGCGCTAGACTACGAGCAGTACTTC. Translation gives CSALDYEQYF.